These 15 T cell receptor beta chains came from one sample sequenced in a study of blood T cell repertoires in COVID-19. TCRdb's copy holds only in-frame clones and misses some; the assay was immunoSEQ multiplex PCR. The table has fewer than 200,000 clones, under 90% seen once. The sample taken for sequencing was PBMCs or T cells enriched from blood (not recorded which). The receptors stem from a man between 60 and 70 years old who had recovered from COVID-19.

The V and J genes are TRBV9 and TRBJ2-3; 11 bases are shared with TRBD2. The trim removed 6 bases at V and 5 bases at J, leaving 17 bases unmatched. CDR3 length: 18 amino acids. Germline assignment: CDR1 SGDLS and CDR2 YYNGEE. As DNA, the CDR3 is TGTGCCAGCAACCACGGGACTAGCGGTTCTTACGGGGAAGATACGCAGTATTTT. Its protein is CASNHGTSGSYGEDTQYF.

On this clone itself: The junction does not match germline at one end; this may be a read error. This sequence joins TRBV6-5 and TRBJ1-1, with a weak D call TRBD1 (5 bases). The CDR3 contains 14 residues. Looked up from germline, CDR1 is MNHEY and CDR2 is SVGAGI. The CDR3 DNA is TGTGCCAGCACTTACCGAGACAGGAACACTGAAGCTTTCTTT. Residues: CASTYRDRNTEAFF.

J is TRBJ2-3 and V is TRBV7-6; TRBD2 matches at 9 bases. CDR1 is SGHVS, CDR2 FNYEAQ, per germline. V shed 1 base, J shed 4 bases, and the junction held 3 bases outside the gene matches. The CDR3 totals 15 residues. The CDR3 loop is CASSLGRGGADTQYF. In DNA, the CDR3 is TGTGCCAGCAGCTTAGGGCGGGGGGGCGCAGATACGCAGTATTTT.

This clone occurred once. This sequence joins TRBV4-1 and TRBJ1-3; a possible D gene is TRBD1 (6 bases). This CDR3 spans 15 amino acids. Trimming shortened V by 1 base and J by 8 bases, and 15 bases separated the two germline ends. CDR1 and CDR2 (germline): MGHRA, YSYEKL. The CDR3 loop reads CASSQVRGPGDTIYF. CDR3 nucleotides: TGCGCCAGCAGCCAAGTCAGGGGACCCGGGGACACCATATATTTT.

The V and J genes are TRBV28 and TRBJ1-1; weak D call: TRBD1 (5 bases). V lost 2 bases and J lost 11, with 18 bases in between. The CDR3 covers 14 residues. CDR1 and CDR2 from the germline V gene are MDHEN and SYDVKM. Here the CDR3 reads CASSLRSGGYYAFF. Written as DNA, the CDR3 is TGTGCCAGCAGTTTACGATCTGGGGGGTACTACGCTTTCTTT.

The chain links TRBV5-1 to TRBJ2-5; 9 bases line up with TRBD1. V was pared by 3 bases and J by 5 bases, with 11 bases of the junction left unmatched. Per germline, CDR1 SGHRS and CDR2 YFSETQ. The CDR3 is 16 amino acids. The chain's CDR3 is CASSSLGTGPTETQYF. CDR3 bases: TGCGCCAGCAGCTCGCTAGGGACAGGGCCCACTGAGACCCAGTACTTC.

This clone was observed a few times. The chain has TRBV11-1 and TRBJ1-1, with D possibly matching TRBD1 (5 bases). The ends were cut back, 6 bases at V and 1 base at J, with 15 bases in the middle. The germline V gene encodes CDR1 SGHAT and CDR2 FQDESV (reference sequence). There are 15 residues in the CDR3. In DNA, the CDR3 is TGTGCCAGCAGTCTAGCGTCCGGGGGGAACACTGAAGCTTTCTTT. It is translated as CASSLASGGNTEAFF. The full variable domain, its missing parts supplied by reference TRBV11-1 and TRBJ1-1, is EAEVAQSPRYKITEKSQAVAFWCDPISGHATLYWYRQILGQGPELLVQFQDESVVDDSQLPKDRFSAERLKGVDSTLKIQPAELGDSAMYLCASSLASGGNTEAFFGQGTRLTVV.

The CDR3 DNA reads TGTGCCAGCAGCCCCCGTCAGGGCTCGCCTTACGAGCAGTACTTC. Residues: CASSPRQGSPYEQYF. This chain links TRBV7-9 with TRBJ2-7, with D possibly matching TRBD1 (5 bases). Trimming pared 5 bases from V and 4 bases from J, leaving 18 bases between. CDR1 SEHNR and CDR2 FQNEAQ come from the germline V gene (reference sequence). This CDR3 spans 15 amino acids.

The chain employs TRBV29-1 and TRBJ1-1, with no clear D. CDR3 length equals 14 residues. Between the trimmed V and J ends, which lost 3 bases and 2 bases, there was a span of 13 bases. Germline V gives CDR1 SQVTM, CDR2 ANQGSEA. This chain's CDR3 is CSVDERYGNTEAFF. The CDR3 region has the DNA TGCAGCGTTGATGAGAGGTATGGCAACACTGAAGCTTTCTTT.

The chain recombines TRBV9 with TRBJ1-1; no definite D call. This CDR3 region has 13 residues. Deletions cut 1 base from V and 1 base from J, with 5 bases between. Germline lookup yields CDR1 SGDLS and CDR2 YYNGEE. CDR3 region: CASSVQENTEAFF. The CDR3 region has the DNA TGTGCCAGCAGCGTACAGGAGAACACTGAAGCTTTCTTT. The full variable domain, rest sourced from reference TRBV9 and TRBJ1-1, is DSGVTQTPKHLITATGQRVTLRCSPRSGDLSVYWYQQSLDQGLQFLIQYYNGEERAKGNILERFSAQQFPDLHSELNLSSLELGDSALYFCASSVQENTEAFFGQGTRLTVV.

The rearrangement joins TRBV7-8 to TRBJ1-5; TRBD1 agrees at 7 bases. The J segment lost 2 bases and the V segment lost 2 bases, leaving 6 bases of the junction unmatched. CDR1 and CDR2 (germline): SGHVS, FQNEAQ. CDR3 length: 16 amino acids. The chain's CDR3 is CASSLSQGGRNQPQHF. Here the CDR3 DNA reads TGTGCCAGCAGCTTAAGTCAGGGGGGACGCAATCAGCCCCAGCATTTT.

The chain couples TRBV3-1 (or the pseudogene TRBV3-2) to TRBJ1-2, with D possibly TRBD1 on 5 matching bases. This CDR3 region has 13 residues. Germline V gives CDR1 LGHDT, CDR2 YNNKEL (reference sequence). Trimming cost V 6 bases and J 8 bases, with 16 bases left between them. DNA of the CDR3: TGTGCCAGCAGTCAAACTCAGGGCAGCGGCTACACCTTC. It is translated as CASSQTQGSGYTF.

The rearrangement links TRBV5-8 to TRBJ2-7; D is uncertain. This CDR3 is built from 16 residues. Germline V gives CDR1 SGHTS, CDR2 YDEGEE. V was clipped by 4 bases and J by 3 bases, with 20 bases between them. CDR3 nucleotide sequence: TGTGCCAGCAGCCAGCGAGGCACATCTATGCTCTACGAGCAGTACTTC. Its translation is CASSQRGTSMLYEQYF.

This chain joins TRBV7-2 and TRBJ1-5, with 8 positions matching TRBD1. Germline lookup yields CDR1 SGHTA and CDR2 FQGNSA. J gave up 7 bases and V 5 bases, and 16 bases lay outside the gene matches. The CDR3 extends over 17 amino acids. The DNA of the CDR3 is TGTGCCAGCAGCGCCCGGAGTCAGGGGGCTTCCGGCCAGCCCCAGCATTTT. Translated: CASSARSQGASGQPQHF.

This chain joins TRBV21-1 and TRBJ1-2; no DNA check was done on the table's D call, TRBD1. TRBV21-1 is deemed a pseudogene. This CDR3 is built from 16 residues. The CDR3 DNA follows: TGTGCCAGCAGCAAGCGACACGTGAGCTATAACTATGGCTACACCTTC. Residues: CASSKRHVSYNYGYTF.